These 18 T cell receptor beta chains were sequenced from one sample in a study of T cell responses to AZD1222 COVID-19 vaccine. TCRdb keeps only in-frame clones here, not all; method: immunoSEQ multiplex PCR. The table includes about 120,000 clones, 80% to 90% detected once. The sample in question was peripheral blood, obtained on day 0 of AZD1222 vaccination. The receptors derive from an adult in good health.

The chain links TRBV7-2 to TRBJ2-1, with D unclear. The CDR3 extends over 14 amino acids. Germline V gene sequence: CDR1 SGHTA, CDR2 FQGNSA. V lost 1 base, J lost 8 bases, and 12 bases lay in between. Here the CDR3 DNA reads TGTGCCAGCAGCTTAGGGGTCGCCGACGATGAGCAGTTCTTC. Translated, it gives CASSLGVADDEQFF. The whole variable domain, remainder taken from reference TRBV7-2 and TRBJ2-1, is GAGVSQSPSNKVTEKGKDVELRCDPISGHTALYWYRQSLGQGLEFLIYFQGNSAPDKSGLPSDRFSAERTGGSVSTLTIQRTQQEDSAVYLCASSLGVADDEQFFGPGTRLTVL.

The V gene is TRBV12-3 or TRBV12-4, the J gene TRBJ2-5; D remains unclear. CDR3 length: 13 amino acids. The V end was cut by 4 bases, the J end by 5 bases, with 11 bases between. This CDR3 is CASSYLQLETQYF. CDR3 sequence (DNA): TGTGCCAGCAGTTACCTCCAGCTGGAGACCCAGTACTTC.

This clone was recorded a few times. The V gene is TRBV12-3 or TRBV12-4, the J gene TRBJ2-7; 9 bases fit TRBD1. The junction had 9 bases not matched to a gene; V was cut back by 6 bases and J by 9 bases. The CDR3 is 13 amino acids. The CDR3 region is CASSLDRGLGQYF. In DNA form, the CDR3 reads TGTGCCAGCAGCCTGGACAGGGGCTTGGGGCAGTACTTC.

This clone was counted between two and nine times. The chain is built from TRBV2 and TRBJ1-5; 12 nucleotides line up with TRBD1. Germline loops: CDR1 SNHLY, CDR2 FYNNEI. This CDR3 is 14 amino acids long. V shed 6 bases, J shed 7 bases, and the junction held 4 bases outside the gene matches. CDR3 in amino acids: CASSGTGGWQPQHF. CDR3 nucleotides: TGTGCCAGCAGCGGGACAGGGGGCTGGCAGCCCCAGCATTTT.

This chain uses TRBV5-5 with TRBJ1-2; the D gene is possibly TRBD1 (5 bases). This CDR3 comprises 14 residues. V lost 6 bases, J lost 6 bases, and 18 bases lay in between. Germline loops: CDR1 SGHKS, CDR2 YYEKEE (reference sequence). CDR3 protein: CASTRGAPGNGYTF. DNA for the CDR3: TGTGCCAGCACCCGTGGGGCCCCGGGGAATGGCTACACCTTC.

V usage is TRBV6-4 and J usage is TRBJ1-1; D possibly corresponds to TRBD1 (6 bases). V was clipped by 8 bases and J by 9 bases, with 25 bases between them. Per germline, CDR1 MRHNA and CDR2 SNTAGT. The CDR3 consists of 15 residues. Here the CDR3 DNA reads TGTGCCAGCGGCACCGAGGGTACGCGGCAGGGGAAAGCTTTCTTT. Its protein product is CASGTEGTRQGKAFF.

The chain joins TRBV7-2 to TRBJ1-4, with 12 bases aligning to TRBD1. CDR1 and CDR2 from the germline V gene are SGHTA and FQGNSA. This CDR3 comprises 16 residues. Trimming cost V 1 base and J 9 bases; bases outside gene matches: 6. The chain's CDR3 is CASSLGGQGAGKKLFF. The CDR3 DNA reads TGTGCCAGCAGCTTAGGGGGACAGGGGGCGGGTAAAAAACTGTTTTTT. The whole variable domain, filled in from reference TRBV7-2 and TRBJ1-4, reads GAGVSQSPSNKVTEKGKDVELRCDPISGHTALYWYRQSLGQGLEFLIYFQGNSAPDKSGLPSDRFSAERTGGSVSTLTIQRTQQEDSAVYLCASSLGGQGAGKKLFFGSGTQLSVL.

V gene TRBV19 combines with J gene TRBJ2-1; D unresolved. From germline, CDR1 is LNHDA and CDR2 SQIVND (reference sequence). The ends were cut back, 5 bases at V and 5 bases at J, with 10 bases in the middle. This CDR3 contains 13 residues. The CDR3 loop is CASSLNTHNEQFF. The CDR3 DNA is TGTGCCAGTAGTCTCAATACCCACAATGAGCAGTTCTTC.

As concerns this clone: Compared with germline, one end of the junction differs, possibly owing to a read error. The chain is built from TRBV30 and TRBJ1-4; possibly TRBD1 for D (6 bases). CDR1 is GTSNPN and CDR2 is SVGIG in the germline V gene (reference sequence). This CDR3 is built from 13 residues. The CDR3 region has the DNA TGTGCCTGGCTGACGGGACCCCGGGGGGGCGCCCGTTTT. Amino acid sequence: CAWLTGPRGGARF.

This clone was seen only a few times. The chain joins TRBV11-1 to TRBJ2-3; 10 bases map to TRBD2. The V gene end was trimmed by 5 bases and the J gene end by 2 bases; junction bases not matched to a gene: 4. CDR1 SGHAT and CDR2 FQDESV come from the germline V gene (reference sequence). The CDR3 contains 15 residues. This chain's CDR3 is CASSPSGGATDTQYF. As DNA, the CDR3 is TGTGCCAGCAGCCCAAGCGGGGGGGCCACAGATACGCAGTATTTT. Filled out from reference TRBV11-1 and TRBJ2-3, the complete variable domain reads EAEVAQSPRYKITEKSQAVAFWCDPISGHATLYWYRQILGQGPELLVQFQDESVVDDSQLPKDRFSAERLKGVDSTLKIQPAELGDSAMYLCASSPSGGATDTQYFGPGTRLTVL.

This chain connects TRBV2 to TRBJ2-7, with D perhaps matching TRBD2 (6 bases). The CDR3 length is 15 residues. V lost 6 bases and J lost 4, with 19 bases in between. From germline, CDR1 is SNHLY and CDR2 FYNNEI. CDR3 sequence reads: CASRGGPRKGYEQYF. CDR3 bases: TGTGCCAGCAGGGGGGGACCCAGGAAAGGGTACGAGCAGTACTTC.

The chain recombines TRBV27 with TRBJ2-1; 8 bases agree with TRBD2. The ends lost 6 bases at V and 9 bases at J; junction bases unmatched: 4. This CDR3 has 12 residues. Germline V lookup: CDR1 MNHEY, CDR2 SMNVEV (reference sequence). The CDR3 is CASRERESEQFF. CDR3 DNA sequence: TGTGCCAGCAGGGAGCGGGAGTCTGAGCAGTTCTTC.

This clone was recorded only once. CDR3 coding DNA: TGTGCCAGCAGTTCCCGGGACAGGTGGAGTAGTAGTACTGAAGCTTTCTTT. Protein: CASSSRDRWSSSTEAFF. The V gene is TRBV28, the J gene TRBJ1-1; TRBD1 matches at 8 bases. Germline trimming cut 4 bases from V and 5 bases from J; bases unmatched to any gene: 15. The germline gives CDR1 MDHEN, CDR2 SYDVKM. This CDR3 contains 17 residues.

This chain links TRBV12-5 with TRBJ1-5; TRBD1 is a possible D gene (6 bases). Germline CDR1 is LGHNT and CDR2 is FRNRAP. This CDR3 comprises 12 residues. V shed 7 bases and J shed 7 bases, with 11 bases lying between them. CDR3 amino acids: CASAPGDQPQHF. The CDR3 region has the DNA TGTGCTAGTGCCCCAGGGGACCAGCCCCAGCATTTT.

This sequence joins TRBV18 and TRBJ1-5; D remains unclear. Trimming removed 2 bases at V and 0 bases at J, with 5 bases between. The CDR3 length is 14 residues. Germline V gene sequence: CDR1 KGHSH, CDR2 LQKENI. The CDR3 DNA follows: TGTGCCAGCTCACCATTGGGTAGCAATCAGCCCCAGCATTTT. Translated: CASSPLGSNQPQHF.

The chain uses TRBV5-4 and TRBJ2-3, with 12 bases identical to TRBD2. V dropped 2 bases and J dropped 3; count of bases not matched to a gene: 10. The CDR3 loop spans 18 amino acids. CDR1 is SGHNT and CDR2 is YYREEE in the germline V gene (reference sequence). CDR3 amino acids: CASSFGRLAGVWTDTQYF. In DNA, the CDR3 is TGTGCCAGCAGCTTCGGTCGACTAGCGGGAGTATGGACAGATACGCAGTATTTT.

This sequence joins TRBV7-2 and TRBJ1-2; 7 bases agree with TRBD1. Germline CDR1 is SGHTA and CDR2 is FQGNSA. Losses at the gene ends were 4 bases for V and 8 bases for J; bases not matched to a gene: 13. The CDR3 consists of 15 residues. In DNA, the CDR3 is TGTGCCAGCAGCTCGGCCCTTACAGGGGTCGGGGGCTACACCTTC. It translates to CASSSALTGVGGYTF.

The chain joins TRBV29-1 to TRBJ2-7, with 7 bases identical to TRBD1. The germline V gene has CDR1 SQVTM and CDR2 ANQGSEA. The CDR3 is 13 amino acids. V dropped 5 bases and J dropped 2; count of bases not matched to a gene: 6. Here the CDR3 reads CSVIQGWPYEQYF. For the CDR3, the DNA is TGCAGCGTTATACAGGGGTGGCCCTACGAGCAGTACTTC.